These 5 T cell receptor beta chains came from one sample sequenced in a study of T cell responses to AZD1222 COVID-19 vaccine (dated by TCRdb to the early 2020s). The sample's time point, from its label and the paper: baseline before first vaccination. Receptor libraries were prepared by the immunoSEQ multiplex PCR assay. TCRdb stores this immuneACCESS table with in-frame sequences only. Part of the clones is absent; in the studies checked, under half of the shortfall reflects unresolved V genes, and no reason is known for the rest. The sample profile shows roughly 140,000 clones; over 85% of them were found once. The ten largest clones capture 1.5% to 2% of the sample. The specimen was peripheral blood, collected on day 0 of AZD1222 vaccination. The receptors come from an adult in good health.

The chain has TRBV27 and TRBJ1-4; 7 positions match TRBD1. Per the germline V gene, CDR1 is MNHEY and CDR2 is SMNVEV (reference sequence). This CDR3 is 14 amino acids long. The ends lost 8 bases at V and 7 bases at J; junction bases unmatched: 10. DNA for the CDR3: TGTGCCAGCTTCTTCAGGGGGAGTACTGAAAAACTGTTTTTT. This translates into CASFFRGSTEKLFF.

CDR3 nucleotide sequence: TGTGCCAGTAGTATAGGGGTTTCACCCCTCCACTTT. Protein product: CASSIGVSPLHF. This chain uses TRBV19 with TRBJ1-6; D uncertain. Trimming pared 1 base from V and 9 bases from J, leaving 4 bases between. The CDR3 covers 12 residues. Germline values: CDR1 LNHDA, CDR2 SQIVND (reference sequence).

The rearrangement joins TRBV28 to TRBJ2-2; D call uncertain. Germline loops: CDR1 MDHEN, CDR2 SYDVKM. The germline V and J ends were trimmed by 8 bases and 3 bases, with 22 bases remaining between them. This CDR3 contains 17 residues. CDR3 nucleotides: TGTGCCAGCTCCGAAAGAACCAACCGGGTCTACACCGGGGAGCTGTTTTTT. Residues: CASSERTNRVYTGELFF.

The gene calls are TRBV27 and TRBJ1-5, with D uncertain. The germline V and J ends were trimmed by 6 bases and 1 base, with 4 bases remaining between them. This CDR3 region has 12 residues. Germline CDR1 and CDR2: MNHEY and SMNVEV (reference sequence). The CDR3 bases are TGTGCCAGCAGGGGGAGCAATCAGCCCCAGCATTTT. Its protein is CASRGSNQPQHF.

The table lists this clone with a few counts. This specimen includes other DNA sequences encoding the same CDR3. V is TRBV7-9 and J is TRBJ1-1, with D perhaps TRBD1 (6 bases). This CDR3 is built from 14 residues. The ends were cut back, 3 bases at V and 5 bases at J, with 13 bases in the middle. Germline V gives CDR1 SEHNR, CDR2 FQNEAQ (reference sequence). In DNA, the CDR3 is TGTGCCAGCAGCTTCGAGGGGGTTGGGACTGAAGCTTTCTTT. Protein sequence: CASSFEGVGTEAFF.